These 5 T cell receptor beta chains share one sample of origin, sequenced in a study of T cell responses to AZD1222 COVID-19 vaccine. The assay was immunoSEQ multiplex PCR, and TCRdb's table has in-frame clones only and misses some. Here the sample spans 86,000 or so clones, about 89% being singletons. Sequencing was performed on peripheral blood, taken on day 0 of MenACWY control vaccination. Source of these receptors: an adult in good health.

The rearrangement joins TRBV6-6 to TRBJ1-5, with a tentative D call TRBD1 (6 bases). The CDR3 runs 15 residues. Germline lookup yields CDR1 MNHNY and CDR2 SVGAGI (reference sequence). V was trimmed by 6 bases and J by 0 bases, leaving 12 bases between them. CDR3 coding DNA: TGTGCCAGCAGCAGGGGAAGGGCTAGCAATCAGCCCCAGCATTTT. It codes for CASSRGRASNQPQHF.

The chain employs TRBV28 and TRBJ2-2, with 8 bases aligning to TRBD1. The V and J ends lost 5 bases and 1 base, in that order; junction bases with no gene match: 12. CDR3 length equals 18 residues. In germline, CDR1 is MDHEN, CDR2 SYDVKM. The CDR3 protein is CASSPSLAGTGNTGELFF. The CDR3 coding sequence is TGTGCCAGCAGTCCTTCTCTCGCCGGGACAGGGAACACCGGGGAGCTGTTTTTT.

The chain is built from TRBV29-1 and TRBJ2-1; 7 bases match TRBD2. This CDR3 has 15 amino acids. J lost 0 bases, V lost 7 bases, and 9 bases had no gene match. The germline gives CDR1 SQVTM, CDR2 ANQGSEA. CDR3 coding DNA: TGCAGCGACCTGGGGCGGGAGAGCTCCTACAATGAGCAGTTCTTC. Its translation: CSDLGRESSYNEQFF.

The chain couples TRBV5-1 to TRBJ2-5, with TRBD2 as a possible D gene (6 bases). The CDR3 consists of 13 residues. Germline-derived CDR1 and CDR2 are SGHRS and YFSETQ. The V gene lost 5 bases and the J gene lost 5 bases, with 13 bases spanning the gap. CDR3 sequence reads: CASSPAGRETQYF. The CDR3, as DNA: TGCGCCAGCAGTCCGGCAGGGAGGGAGACCCAGTACTTC. The variable domain in full, with the rest retrieved from reference TRBV5-1 and TRBJ2-5, is KAGVTQTPRYLIKTRGQQVTLSCSPISGHRSVSWYQQTPGQGLQFLFEYFSETQRNKGNFPGRFSGRQFSNSRSEMNVSTLELGDSALYLCASSPAGRETQYFGPGTRLLVL.

This clone was seen once. CDR3 region: CASSQGSDTQYF. The CDR3 region has the DNA TGCGCCAGCAGCCAAGGTTCAGATACGCAGTATTTT. The V call is TRBV4-3, the J call TRBJ2-3; D remains ambiguous. CDR1 is LGHNA and CDR2 is YSLEER in the germline V gene. Trimming removed 1 base at V and 4 bases at J, with 3 bases between. The CDR3 consists of 12 residues.